Below, 25 T cell receptor beta chains from the same sample are listed, as sequenced in a study of Graves' ophthalmopathy and Graves' hyperthyroidism. Researchers took RNA transcripts and amplified TCR beta CDR3 regions from them. HTBI primers were used in a first-round RT-PCR, which preceded a second-round multiplex PCR. MiXCR, applied by TCRdb to the multiplex PCR reads, yields one record per CDR3 protein. The sample contains 680,000 or so distinct CDR3 sequences, 22% of which appear only once. Material for sequencing was peripheral blood. These receptors all stem from a woman between 18 and 29 years old with stable Graves' hyperthyroidism. Some clones in this sample may be carry-over from other donors' samples.

This clonotype was picked up many times. This rearrangement joins TRBV6-2 or TRBV6-3 to TRBJ2-7; D unresolved. Trimming removed 0 bases from V and 0 bases from J, with 18 bases in between. The CDR3 has 18 residues. The germline gives CDR1 MNHEY, CDR2 SVGEGT. Here the CDR3 reads CASSYSGRPSSTSYEQYF. The CDR3 DNA is TGTGCCAGCAGTTACTCAGGTCGCCCCTCGTCTACCTCCTACGAGCAGTACTTC.

This clonotype has ten or more counts. The chain is built from TRBV9 and TRBJ2-5, with TRBD2 matching over 8 bases. Germline-derived CDR1 and CDR2 are SGDLS and YYNGEE. The CDR3 totals 16 residues. Trimming at V came to 4 bases and at J to 3 bases, leaving 11 bases not matched to a gene. The CDR3 loop is CASSPRSGGREETQYF. As DNA, the CDR3 is TGTGCCAGCAGCCCACGGTCGGGAGGGAGGGAAGAGACCCAGTACTTC. Variable domain in full (rest from reference TRBV9 and TRBJ2-5): DSGVTQTPKHLITATGQRVTLRCSPRSGDLSVYWYQQSLDQGLQFLIQYYNGEERAKGNILERFSAQQFPDLHSELNLSSLELGDSALYFCASSPRSGGREETQYFGPGTRLLVL.

This CDR3 is CASSRTGQREQYF. In DNA, the CDR3 is TGTGCCAGCAGCAGGACAGGACAGAGGGAGCAGTACTTC. This rearrangement joins TRBV5-8 to TRBJ2-7; 7 nucleotides line up with TRBD1. The J segment lost 7 bases and the V segment lost 4 bases, leaving 8 bases of the junction unmatched. This CDR3 contains 13 residues. From germline, CDR1 is SGHTS and CDR2 YDEGEE.

The chain has TRBV7-2 and TRBJ2-7; D tentatively fits TRBD1 or TRBD2 (5 bases each). The germline V gene encodes CDR1 SGHTA and CDR2 FQGNSA. V lost 5 bases and J lost 2, with 16 bases in between. The CDR3 covers 15 residues. The CDR3 DNA reads TGTGCCAGCAGCCCTGTCGGGGACGGTCCCTACGAGCAGTACTTC. Its translation: CASSPVGDGPYEQYF.

The chain has TRBV10-3 and TRBJ1-6; tentative D call: TRBD1 (5 bases). The CDR3 spans 14 residues. The germline V gene has CDR1 ENHRY and CDR2 SYGVKD. Trimming cost V 3 bases and J 6 bases, with 9 bases left between them. CDR3 DNA sequence: TGTGCCATCAGTGACAGGGAGCTTAATTCACCCCTCCACTTT. This codes for CAISDRELNSPLHF.

This clonotype was recorded at least ten times. This chain connects TRBV6-1 to TRBJ2-2; D not resolved. Germline-derived CDR1 and CDR2 are MNHNS and SASEGT. The ends were cut back, 2 bases at V and 3 bases at J, with 13 bases in the middle. The CDR3 is 16 amino acids. The CDR3: CASSELLRRHTGELFF. Written as DNA, the CDR3 is TGTGCCAGCAGTGAACTTTTGCGGCGACACACCGGGGAGCTGTTTTTT.

This clonotype was found a few times. V and J are TRBV7-2 and TRBJ2-2; 12 bases align to TRBD2. The CDR3 runs to 17 residues. Germline V lookup: CDR1 SGHTA, CDR2 FQGNSA. Germline trimming cut 6 bases from V and 4 bases from J; bases unmatched to any gene: 9. This CDR3 reads CASSFSSGLAGTGELFF. In DNA, the CDR3 is TGTGCCAGCAGTTTCAGCTCGGGACTAGCGGGCACCGGGGAGCTGTTTTTT.

The chain uses TRBV30 and TRBJ2-7; TRBD2 agrees at 7 bases. The CDR3 is 14 amino acids. CDR1 is GTSNPN and CDR2 is SVGIG in the germline V gene (reference sequence). The J segment lost 4 bases and the V segment lost 6 bases, leaving 12 bases of the junction unmatched. The CDR3 sequence is CACPRPGGRYEQYF. CDR3 nucleotides: TGTGCCTGCCCTCGTCCGGGGGGAAGGTACGAGCAGTACTTC. Complete variable domain (other parts from reference TRBV30 and TRBJ2-7): SQTIHQWPATLVQPVGSPLSLECTVEGTSNPNLYWYRQAAGRGLQLLFYSVGIGQISSEVPQNLSASRPQDRQFILSSKKLLLSDSGFYLCACPRPGGRYEQYFGPGTRLTVT.

This clonotype came up many times. The rearrangement uses TRBV6-5 and TRBJ1-1, with a tentative D call TRBD1 (6 bases). The germline V gene has CDR1 MNHEY and CDR2 SVGAGI. The CDR3 sequence is 16 residues long. V lost 0 bases to trimming and J lost 5 bases, with 16 bases between them. The CDR3, as DNA: TGTGCCAGCAGTTACTCCCACGGGACAATGAGGACTGAAGCTTTCTTT. It yields the protein CASSYSHGTMRTEAFF.

The sample holds many counts of this clonotype. The chain links TRBV5-1 to TRBJ2-2, with D uncertain. V lost 4 bases and J lost 5, with 9 bases in between. This CDR3 contains 13 residues. CDR1 and CDR2 (germline): SGHRS, YFSETQ. In DNA form, the CDR3 reads TGCGCCAGCAGCCAAATAGTGACCGGGGAGCTGTTTTTT. Its protein is CASSQIVTGELFF.

This clonotype was counted at least ten times. The chain employs TRBV20-1 and TRBJ2-7; 7 nucleotides match TRBD2. CDR3 size: 17 residues. J lost 3 bases, V lost 0 bases, and 14 bases had no gene match. The V gene's germline CDR1 is DFQATT and CDR2 SNEGSKA (reference sequence). This CDR3 reads CSARDPSVGGSNYEQYF. The CDR3 DNA follows: TGCAGTGCTAGAGATCCGTCAGTCGGCGGGAGTAACTACGAGCAGTACTTC.

In this sample, this clonotype turned up many times. The genes are TRBV12-3 or TRBV12-4 and TRBJ1-1; possibly TRBD1 for D (6 bases). V lost 10 bases and J 6 bases, leaving 33 bases between the germline ends. The CDR3 totals 18 residues. CDR3 DNA sequence: TGTGCCACCTCATCTGGACAGTACGGAGTAAGAGGGCGCGCTGAAGCTTTCTTT. This encodes CATSSGQYGVRGRAEAFF.

This clonotype was picked up many times. V gene TRBV19 combines with J gene TRBJ1-2; a possible D gene is TRBD1 (5 bases). Germline V gene data show CDR1 as LNHDA and CDR2 as SQIVND (reference sequence). V lost 6 bases and J lost 7, with 9 bases in between. This CDR3 has 11 residues. This CDR3 is CASSREAGYTF. CDR3 DNA sequence: TGTGCCAGTAGCAGGGAGGCTGGCTACACCTTC. The full variable domain, with the rest looked up from reference TRBV19 and TRBJ1-2, is DGGITQSPKYLFRKEGQNVTLSCEQNLNHDAMYWYRQDPGQGLRLIYYSQIVNDFQKGDIAEGYSVSREKKESFPLTVTSAQKNPTAFYLCASSREAGYTFGSGTRLTVV.

This clonotype was found many times. The rearrangement links TRBV15 to TRBJ1-1, with a weak D call TRBD1 (6 bases). The CDR3 is 15 amino acids. V was shortened by 0 bases and J by 1 base, with 9 bases between the two germline ends. The germline CDR1 and CDR2 sequences are LNHNV and YYDKDF (reference sequence). CDR3 in DNA: TGTGCCACCAGCAGAGACAGGGGCGGGAACACTGAAGCTTTCTTT. Residues: CATSRDRGGNTEAFF.

There are many counts of this clonotype. The rearrangement joins TRBV20-1 to TRBJ2-7, with D tentatively TRBD2 (6 bases). Germline assignment: CDR1 DFQATT and CDR2 SNEGSKA (reference sequence). CDR3 length equals 13 residues. V was trimmed by 0 bases and J by 5 bases, leaving 11 bases between them. The CDR3 region has the DNA TGCAGTGCTAGAGACGACACGGGAGACGAGCAGTACTTC. Its protein is CSARDDTGDEQYF.

This clonotype was seen at least ten times. V gene TRBV7-3 combines with J gene TRBJ2-7, with D maybe TRBD1 (5 bases). With 1 base removed from V and 4 bases from J, the gap between germline ends came to 8 bases. The germline V gene has CDR1 SGHTA and CDR2 FQGTGA. The CDR3 is 13 amino acids. CDR3 coding DNA: TGTGCCAGCAGCTTAATGTCAGGGTACGAGCAGTACTTC. Its protein product is CASSLMSGYEQYF. Combining the CDR3 with reference TRBV7-3 and TRBJ2-7 gives the whole variable domain GAGVSQTPSNKVTEKGKYVELRCDPISGHTALYWYRQSLGQGPEFLIYFQGTGAADDSGLPNDRFFAVRPEGSVSTLKIQRTERGDSAVYLCASSLMSGYEQYFGPGTRLTVT.

Many counts were recorded for this clonotype. One end of the junction fails to match germline, which may point to a read error. The chain links TRBV12-3 or TRBV12-4 to TRBJ1-5, with 8 bases lining up with TRBD1. The CDR3 loop spans 14 amino acids. The CDR3 nucleotides are TGTGCCAGCAGCTTAGGACAGGGTGGTCAGCCCCAGCATTTT. Translating it yields CASSLGQGGQPQHF.

This chain joins TRBV25-1 and TRBJ1-2; no clear D. CDR1 MGHDK and CDR2 SYGVNS come from the germline V gene. This CDR3 region has 12 residues. V was cut by 8 bases and J by 5 bases, with 12 bases left in between. The CDR3 loop reads CASPHGLYGYTF. CDR3 in DNA: TGTGCCAGCCCACACGGATTGTATGGCTACACCTTC.

This clonotype showed up many times. The chain combines TRBV6-5 with TRBJ2-5, with 10 positions matching TRBD1. CDR1 MNHEY and CDR2 SVGAGI come from the germline V gene. CDR3 size: 14 residues. Losses at the gene ends were 7 bases for V and 5 bases for J; bases not matched to a gene: 7. CDR3 DNA sequence: TGTGCCAGCACCCGGGACAGGGGATGGGAGACCCAGTACTTC. Its protein is CASTRDRGWETQYF.

This clonotype has more than one count but fewer than ten. V and J are TRBV5-5 and TRBJ1-6, with D possibly matching TRBD1 (6 bases). The germline V gene has CDR1 SGHKS and CDR2 YYEKEE (reference sequence). With 5 bases removed from V and 6 bases from J, the gap between germline ends came to 24 bases. There are 18 residues in the CDR3. The CDR3 DNA reads as TGTGCCAGCAGTCTGGGAGCGGCAGGGGCGTTGCTTAATTCACCCCTCCACTTT. Its protein product is CASSLGAAGALLNSPLHF.

This clonotype was detected many times. The chain has TRBV11-2 and TRBJ1-1; D is possibly TRBD1 (6 bases). CDR1 and CDR2 (germline): SGHAT, FQNNGV. The CDR3 contains 12 residues. Trimming left V 4 bases short and J 10 bases short, with 13 bases between. CDR3 in amino acids: CASSWTALGAFF. CDR3 DNA: TGTGCCAGCAGCTGGACAGCCCTAGGAGCTTTCTTT.

The sample holds many counts of this clonotype. The V gene is TRBV11-2, the J gene TRBJ1-1; D ambiguous. This CDR3 has 13 amino acids. V gave up 1 base and J gave up 2 bases, with 5 bases separating them. The germline CDR1 and CDR2 sequences are SGHAT and FQNNGV. The CDR3 protein is CASSLGYNTEAFF. DNA of the CDR3: TGTGCCAGCAGCTTAGGATACAACACTGAAGCTTTCTTT.

Only a few counts were recorded for this clonotype. This rearrangement joins TRBV28 to TRBJ1-1, with D maybe TRBD1 (5 bases). In germline, CDR1 is MDHEN, CDR2 SYDVKM. The CDR3 runs 15 residues. With 4 bases removed from V and 3 bases from J, the gap between germline ends came to 15 bases. As DNA, the CDR3 is TGTGCCAGCAGTTCCCTCAGGGCCGCGGACACTGAAGCTTTCTTT. This gives the protein CASSSLRAADTEAFF.

This clonotype appeared many times. This sequence may be a read error, since a much larger clone differs from it by one base. This chain uses TRBV28 with TRBJ2-5; the D gene could be TRBD1 or TRBD2 (5 bases each). The germline V gene encodes CDR1 MDHEN and CDR2 SYDVKM. Trimming cost V 7 bases and J 7 bases, with 28 bases left between them. This CDR3 contains 17 residues. In DNA, the CDR3 is TGTGCCAGCACACATAATACCGGGGCACAAGGGCGTAGGACCCAGTACTTC. This translates into CASTHNTGAQGRRTQYF.

There are a few counts of this clonotype. The chain has TRBV3-1 and TRBJ1-2; 8 nucleotides agree with TRBD1. The V gene's germline CDR1 is LGHDT and CDR2 YNNKEL (reference sequence). The trim removed 1 base at V and 3 bases at J, leaving 7 bases unmatched. The CDR3 loop spans 16 amino acids. The CDR3 spells CASSQGTGRGYYGYTF. CDR3 bases: TGTGCCAGCAGCCAAGGGACAGGGCGGGGGTACTATGGCTACACCTTC.